These 24 T cell receptor beta chains came from one sample sequenced in a study of tumor-infiltrating lymphocytes in primary liver carcinoma. From around 0.5 ug of total RNA, TCR beta-specific cDNA was reverse-transcribed using a constant-region primer. Libraries covering TCR beta were generated through three nested multiplex PCR rounds (using a slightly modified ARM-PCR). Rounds one and two of PCR, each of 10 to 11 cycles, were primed with TRBV1-TRBV30 forward primers and a C-beta reverse primer. One entry per CDR3 protein, called by TCRdb with MiXCR from the multiplex PCR reads. The sample includes fewer than 350,000 distinct CDR3 sequences, 55% to 65% of them seen just once. The blood RNA (from unsorted whole blood) was obtained, and germline DNA was also extracted. Sample: peripheral blood. These receptors all come from a man aged 40-49 years with primary liver carcinoma and hepatitis B virus infection.

In the case of this clonotype: A much larger clone is a single base away; this may be a read error. This rearrangement joins TRBV6-2 or TRBV6-3 to TRBJ2-7, with TRBD1 identical over 9 bases. Germline V gene data show CDR1 as MNHEY and CDR2 as SVGEGT. This CDR3 spans 13 amino acids. The CDR3 protein is CASSLTGGNDQYF. The CDR3 DNA reads as TGTGCCAGCAGTCTCACAGGGGGCAACGACCAGTACTTC.

Notes on this clonotype: A much larger clone is a single base away; this may be a read error. The chain joins TRBV6-5 to TRBJ1-5; TRBD1 might be the D (6 bases). The CDR3 length is 14 residues. Germline V gene lookup returns CDR1 MNHEY and CDR2 SVGAGI. Here the CDR3 DNA reads TGTGCCAGCATTTACTCGGGGGGCGGACAGCCCCAGCATTTT. Its translation: CASIYSGGGQPQHF.

This clonotype occurred many times. This chain connects TRBV29-1 to TRBJ2-3, with TRBD2 identical over 13 bases. Germline CDR1 SQVTM, CDR2 ANQGSEA. J was trimmed by 4 bases and V by 6 bases; bases with no gene match: 4. CDR3 size: 14 residues. The CDR3 reads CSVRLAGGSDTQYF. Written as DNA, the CDR3 is TGCAGCGTCAGACTAGCGGGAGGTTCAGATACGCAGTATTTT.

Of note for this clonotype: This clone may be a read error of a much larger clone one base away. The rearrangement joins TRBV6-2 or TRBV6-3 to TRBJ2-1, with no clear D. The CDR3 length is 13 residues. CDR1 MNHEY and CDR2 SVGEGT come from the germline V gene. CDR3 protein: CVSSYRPGNEQFF. The CDR3, as DNA: TGTGTCAGCAGTTACCGGCCTGGCAATGAGCAGTTCTTC.

Details on this clonotype: Being one base from a much bigger clone, this may be a read error. The genes are TRBV4-1 and TRBJ2-1, with no clear D. This CDR3 spans 14 amino acids. The V end was cut by 0 bases, the J end by 9 bases, with 12 bases between. CDR1 is MGHRA and CDR2 is YSYEKL in the germline V gene. CDR3 residues: CASSQERQDGEQFF. CDR3 nucleotide sequence: TGCGCCAGCAGCCAAGAGCGGCAGGACGGTGAGCAGTTCTTC.

This clonotype came up once. Just one base apart from a much larger clone, this may be a read error. The chain joins TRBV10-3 to TRBJ2-1, with 15 bases fitting TRBD2. The CDR3 spans 15 residues. Germline V gene lookup returns CDR1 ENHRY and CDR2 SYGVKD. Here the CDR3 DNA reads TGTGCCATCAGTGTTGGACTAGCGGGAGGGAATGAGCGGTTCTTC. Translation gives CAISVGLAGGNERFF.

The rearrangement links TRBV7-9 to TRBJ1-4, with D perhaps TRBD1 (5 bases). V was shortened by 1 base and J by 7 bases, with 13 bases between the two germline ends. The CDR3 extends over 15 amino acids. Germline V gives CDR1 SEHNR, CDR2 FQNEAQ (reference sequence). CDR3 in DNA: TGTGCCAGCAGCTTAGGCGCGACGACAGTTGAAAAACTGTTTTTT. It translates to CASSLGATTVEKLFF.

The sample holds many counts of this clonotype. The rearrangement uses TRBV6-5 and TRBJ1-3; D remains unclear. This CDR3 has 15 residues. V was shortened by 6 bases and J by 2 bases, with 14 bases between the two germline ends. Germline CDR1 reads MNHEY; CDR2 reads SVGAGI. CDR3 sequence: CASRRDTAAGNTIYF. In DNA, the CDR3 is TGTGCCAGCAGGCGAGACACGGCAGCTGGAAACACCATATATTTT.

This clonotype was seen a few times. An end of the junction differs from the germline gene, which may be a read error. The chain couples TRBV6-1 to TRBJ2-2, with D perhaps matching TRBD2 (6 bases). CDR1 is MNHNS, CDR2 SASEGT, per germline. The CDR3 runs 14 residues. CDR3 sequence (DNA): TGTGCCAGCAGTGAATACAGAGCCACCGGGGGGCTGTTTTTT. Protein: CASSEYRATGGLFF.

About this clonotype itself: One end of the junction varies from germline; a read error may be responsible. The chain links TRBV11-2 to TRBJ2-7; D not certain. The V gene's germline CDR1 is SGHAT and CDR2 FQNNGV. CDR3 length equals 13 residues. The CDR3 DNA reads TGTGCCAGCAGCTACTGGGCCTCCTACAAGCAGTACTTC. As protein: CASSYWASYKQYF.

This clonotype was counted many times. V gene TRBV10-3 combines with J gene TRBJ2-1, with 8 bases aligning to TRBD2. With 4 bases clipped from V and 0 bases from J, the junction kept 11 bases outside the gene matches. CDR1 ENHRY and CDR2 SYGVKD come from the germline V gene. CDR3 length: 18 residues. The CDR3 nucleotides read TGTGCCATCAGTGGCCTGGCGGGAGGTCATCGCTCCTACAATGAGCAGTTCTTC. Its protein is CAISGLAGGHRSYNEQFF.

In nucleotides, the CDR3 is TGTGCCAGCAGCTTAGGCGGCGGGATTTCAGATACGCAGTATTTT. This translates into CASSLGGGISDTQYF. The gene calls are TRBV7-6 and TRBJ2-3; possible D gene TRBD2, 6 bases. Germline lookup yields CDR1 SGHVS and CDR2 FNYEAQ. This CDR3 contains 15 residues. The V end was cut by 1 base, the J end by 4 bases, with 12 bases between. Complete variable domain (other parts from reference TRBV7-6 and TRBJ2-3): GAGVSQSPRYKVTKRGQDVALRCDPISGHVSLYWYRQALGQGPEFLTYFNYEAQQDKSGLPNDRFSAERPEGSISTLTIQRTEQRDSAMYRCASSLGGGISDTQYFGPGTRLTVL.

This clonotype was seen only a few times. The chain recombines TRBV6-1 with TRBJ1-6, with TRBD1 as a possible D gene (6 bases). CDR3 size: 14 residues. Trimming removed 7 bases at V and 5 bases at J, with 12 bases between. Looked up from germline, CDR1 is MNHNS and CDR2 is SASEGT. For the CDR3, the DNA is TGTGCCAGCACTACGACAGGCGATAATTCACCCCTCCACTTT. Translation: CASTTTGDNSPLHF.

To note about this clonotype: A much larger clone is a single base away; this may be a read error. The chain uses TRBV6-1 and TRBJ1-5; D remains unclear. The J call could be wrong; TRBJ2-3 is a better fit for the DNA end. This CDR3 has 15 residues. Germline V CDR1 and CDR2: MNHNS, SASEGT. The CDR3 loop is CAIPYSEYSNQPQYF. The CDR3 DNA follows: TGTGCCATCCCCTACTCGGAATATAGCAATCAGCCCCAGTATTTT.

About this clonotype: Sequence at one end of the junction differs from germline and may be a read error. The chain uses TRBV29-1 and TRBJ2-7, with D possibly called TRBD1 or TRBD2 (5 bases each). CDR1 and CDR2 (germline): SQVTM, ANQGSEA. This CDR3 is built from 16 residues. The CDR3 here is CSIMTSGTGNPYEQYF. The CDR3 DNA reads TGCAGCATCATGACATCTGGGACCGGCAATCCCTACGAACAGTACTTC.

This chain uses TRBV6-5 with TRBJ1-1; no clear D gene. Trimming removed 7 bases at V and 0 bases at J, with 9 bases between. The V gene's germline CDR1 is MNHEY and CDR2 SVGAGI. This CDR3 has 13 amino acids. The CDR3 sequence: CASTSELNTEAFF. In DNA form, the CDR3 reads TGTGCCAGCACCTCAGAATTGAACACTGAAGCTTTCTTT.

The chain has TRBV5-1 and TRBJ1-2, with D unclear. CDR1 and CDR2 (germline): SGHRS, YFSETQ. CDR3 length: 13 residues. Trimming stripped 4 bases from V and 8 bases from J, with 15 bases between. The CDR3: CASSPTSIRGYTF. In DNA, the CDR3 is TGCGCCAGCAGCCCCACATCTATTCGCGGCTACACCTTC.

The chain has TRBV7-9 and TRBJ2-1; 15 positions agree with TRBD2. Per the germline V gene, CDR1 is SEHNR and CDR2 is FQNEAQ (reference sequence). V trimming: 9 bases; J trimming: 7 bases; junction bases outside the gene matches: 10. CDR3 length: 16 amino acids. The CDR3 here is CASTWTSGRAGNEQFF. The DNA for the CDR3 is TGTGCCAGTACCTGGACTAGCGGGAGGGCCGGGAATGAGCAGTTCTTC.

Details on this clonotype: This is likely a read error, given that the CDR3 carries no conserved phenylalanine or tryptophan at its end. V usage is TRBV7-8 and J usage is TRBJ2-2; TRBD2 agrees at 10 bases. The CDR3 extends over 17 amino acids. V gave up 1 base and J gave up 3 bases; unmatched junction bases: 5. CDR1 is SGHVS, CDR2 FQNEAQ, per germline. In DNA form, the CDR3 reads TGTGCCAGCAGCTTAGTTGTAGCGGGAGGTCACACCGGGGAGCTGTTTTTG. Translated, it gives CASSLVVAGGHTGELFL.

Comment on this clonotype: A read error may explain this, as a much larger clone is one base away. The conserved closing phenylalanine or tryptophan is absent in this CDR3, likely reflecting a read error. The chain links TRBV6-6 to TRBJ2-7; D unresolved. V lost 5 bases, J lost 5 bases, and 7 bases lay in between. This CDR3 is built from 11 residues. The germline V gene has CDR1 MNHNY and CDR2 SVGAGI (reference sequence). CDR3 DNA: TGTGCCAGCAGTCCCGGGCACGAGCAGTACATC. Translating gives CASSPGHEQYI.

This clonotype was picked up a small number of times. Possible read error: a much larger clone is one base away. The chain employs TRBV29-1 and TRBJ1-2; D is unresolved. The CDR3 length is 12 residues. Germline-derived CDR1 and CDR2 are SQVTM and ANQGSEA. In DNA, the CDR3 is TGCGGCGCGAGACAAGGCTTGCATGGCTACACCTTC. It is translated as CGARQGLHGYTF. Full variable domain (rest looked up from reference TRBV29-1 and TRBJ1-2): SAVISQKPSRDICQRGTSLTIQCQVDSQVTMMFWYRQQPGQSLTLIATANQGSEATYESGFVIDKFPISRPNLTFSTLTVSNMSPEDSSIYLCGARQGLHGYTFGSGTRLTVV.

This clonotype was recorded at least ten times. This chain connects TRBV6-5 to TRBJ2-1; 10 positions agree with TRBD2. Germline V gene sequence: CDR1 MNHEY, CDR2 SVGAGI. With V trimmed by 2 bases and J by 9 bases, 7 bases remained unmatched. CDR3 size: 15 residues. CDR3 residues: CASSYGLAGDGEQFF. CDR3 DNA: TGTGCCAGCAGTTACGGGCTAGCGGGAGACGGTGAGCAGTTCTTC.

In the case of this clonotype: This sequence may be a read error, since a much larger clone differs from it by one base. Here the CDR3 DNA reads TGCGCCAGCAGCCAGATTCTAGAGGGCATGAGCACAGATACGCAGTATTTT. Residues: CASSQILEGMSTDTQYF. This chain joins TRBV4-3 and TRBJ2-3; D might be TRBD2 (5 bases). V was clipped by 3 bases and J by 0 bases, with 16 bases between them. The CDR3 runs to 17 residues. Germline values: CDR1 LGHNA, CDR2 YSLEER.

This rearrangement joins TRBV6-5 to TRBJ2-5, with a possible D match to TRBD2 (6 bases). This CDR3 has 14 residues. Trimming took 7 bases from V and 7 from J, leaving 19 bases between them. Germline V gene lookup returns CDR1 MNHEY and CDR2 SVGAGI. CDR3 in amino acids: CASTSGSAPGTQYF. For the CDR3, the DNA is TGTGCCAGCACGTCCGGGAGCGCTCCAGGGACCCAGTACTTC.